This T cell receptor beta chain derives from a study of graft-versus-host responses after intestinal transplantation. The study, taken as a whole, reports: Recipient marrow harbored GvH clones, some of which surfaced first in ileum or blood. Early HvG declines after transplant were associated with peak circulating GvH clone levels. Individuals carrying graft-donor T cell macrochimerism showed high graft-versus-host to host-versus-graft clonal ratios in allografts.

The germline gives CDR1 SEHNR, CDR2 FQNEAQ (reference sequence). V shed 5 bases and J shed 5 bases, with 10 bases lying between them. The CDR3 has 12 residues. TCRdb's table, derived via immunoSEQ multiplex PCR, lists solely in-frame clones and lacks some. Here the sample spans 95,000 to 110,000 clones, 80% to 95% being singletons. This clone occurred once. Its matching antigen is unknown. The genes are TRBV7-9 and TRBJ2-7; D is unclear. The specimen was unstimulated CD8+ T cells sorted from spleen or lymph node cells, collected before intestinal transplant. This receptor was identified in a human donor who received an intestinal transplant. CDR3 region: CASSPGANEQYF. CDR3 DNA: TGTGCCAGCAGCCCCGGAGCGAACGAGCAGTACTTC.